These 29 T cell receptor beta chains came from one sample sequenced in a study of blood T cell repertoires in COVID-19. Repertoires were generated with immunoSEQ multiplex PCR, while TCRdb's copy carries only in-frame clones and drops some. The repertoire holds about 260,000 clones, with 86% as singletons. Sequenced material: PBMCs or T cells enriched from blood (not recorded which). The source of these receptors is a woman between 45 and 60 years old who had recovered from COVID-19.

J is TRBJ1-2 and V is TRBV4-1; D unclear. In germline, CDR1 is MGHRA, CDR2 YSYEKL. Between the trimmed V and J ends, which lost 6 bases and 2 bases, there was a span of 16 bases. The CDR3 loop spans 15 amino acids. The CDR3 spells CASRYTGSGNYGYTF. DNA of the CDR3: TGCGCCAGCAGGTACACGGGGTCGGGAAACTATGGCTACACCTTC.

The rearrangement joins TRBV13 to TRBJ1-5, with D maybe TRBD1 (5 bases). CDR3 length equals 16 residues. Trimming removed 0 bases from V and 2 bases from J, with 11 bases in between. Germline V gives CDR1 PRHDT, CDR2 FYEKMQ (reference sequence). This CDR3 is CASSLGGRGGNQPQHF. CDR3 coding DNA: TGTGCCAGCAGCTTAGGGGGGCGCGGTGGCAATCAGCCCCAGCATTTT.

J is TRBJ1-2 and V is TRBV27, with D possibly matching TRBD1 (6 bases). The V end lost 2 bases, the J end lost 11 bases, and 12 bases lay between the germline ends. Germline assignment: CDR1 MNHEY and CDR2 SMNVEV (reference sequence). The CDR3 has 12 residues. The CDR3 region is CASSLGGGYYTF. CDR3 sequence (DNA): TGTGCCAGCAGTTTAGGGGGCGGGTATTACACCTTC.

The CDR3 protein is CSATGGRGTDTQYF. CDR3 in DNA: TGCAGCGCGACAGGGGGCCGAGGCACAGATACGCAGTATTTT. The V and J genes are TRBV29-1 and TRBJ2-3; 10 bases match TRBD1. The CDR3 has 14 residues. Per the germline V gene, CDR1 is SQVTM and CDR2 is ANQGSEA. V trimming: 7 bases; J trimming: 1 base; junction bases outside the gene matches: 5.

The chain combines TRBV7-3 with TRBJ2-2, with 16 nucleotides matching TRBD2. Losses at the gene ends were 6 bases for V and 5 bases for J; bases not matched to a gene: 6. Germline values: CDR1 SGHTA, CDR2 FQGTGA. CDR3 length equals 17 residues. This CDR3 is CASSFPGLAGGTGELFF. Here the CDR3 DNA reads TGTGCCAGCAGTTTCCCGGGACTAGCGGGAGGGACCGGGGAGCTGTTTTTT.

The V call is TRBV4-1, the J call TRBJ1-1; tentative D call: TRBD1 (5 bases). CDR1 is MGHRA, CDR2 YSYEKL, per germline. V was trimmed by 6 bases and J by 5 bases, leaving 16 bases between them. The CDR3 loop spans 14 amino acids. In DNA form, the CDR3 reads TGCGCCAGCAGTCCCGGGACTTCGGGGACTGAAGCTTTCTTT. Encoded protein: CASSPGTSGTEAFF.

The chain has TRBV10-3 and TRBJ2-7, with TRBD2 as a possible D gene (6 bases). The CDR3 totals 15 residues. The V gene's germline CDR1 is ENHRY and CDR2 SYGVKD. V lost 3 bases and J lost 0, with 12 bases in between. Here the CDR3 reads CAISETSRHSYEQYF. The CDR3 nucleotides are TGTGCCATCAGTGAAACTAGCCGTCACTCCTACGAGCAGTACTTC.

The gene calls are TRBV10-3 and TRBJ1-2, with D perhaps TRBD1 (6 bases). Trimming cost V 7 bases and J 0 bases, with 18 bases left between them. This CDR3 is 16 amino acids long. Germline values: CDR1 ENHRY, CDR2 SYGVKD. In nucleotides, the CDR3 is TGTGCCATCACGCGGACAGTCGTCGATGCTAACTATGGCTACACCTTC. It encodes CAITRTVVDANYGYTF.

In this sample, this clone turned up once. DNA of the CDR3: TGCGCCAGCAGTGGCGGGGGGGCACGAGAGACCCAGTACTTC. Translation gives CASSGGGARETQYF. This chain links TRBV10-1 with TRBJ2-5; 9 nucleotides line up with TRBD2. CDR1 WNHNN and CDR2 SYGVQD come from the germline V gene (reference sequence). The CDR3 consists of 14 residues. V lost 4 bases and J lost 4; bases outside the gene matches: 4.

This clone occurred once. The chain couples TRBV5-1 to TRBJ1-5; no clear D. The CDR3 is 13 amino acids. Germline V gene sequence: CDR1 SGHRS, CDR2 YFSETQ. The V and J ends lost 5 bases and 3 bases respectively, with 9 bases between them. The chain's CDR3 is CASRVGVNQPQHF. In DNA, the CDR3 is TGCGCCAGCAGGGTCGGGGTCAATCAGCCCCAGCATTTT.

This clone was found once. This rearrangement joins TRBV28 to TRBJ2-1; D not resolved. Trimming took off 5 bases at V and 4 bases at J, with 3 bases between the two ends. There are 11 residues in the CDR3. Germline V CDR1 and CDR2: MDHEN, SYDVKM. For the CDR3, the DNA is TGTGCCAGCAGTACATACAATGAGCAGTTCTTC. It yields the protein CASSTYNEQFF. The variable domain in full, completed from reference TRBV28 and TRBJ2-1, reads DVKVTQSSRYLVKRTGEKVFLECVQDMDHENMFWYRQDPGLGLRLIYFSYDVKMKEKGDIPEGYSVSREKKERFSLILESASTNQTSMYLCASSTYNEQFFGPGTRLTVL.

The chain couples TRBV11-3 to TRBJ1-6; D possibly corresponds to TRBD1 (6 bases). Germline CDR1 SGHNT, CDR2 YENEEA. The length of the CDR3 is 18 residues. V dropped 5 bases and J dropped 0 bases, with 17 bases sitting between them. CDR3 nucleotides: TGTGCCAGCAGCCCCGTCCAGGGGAGTCTCTCCTATAATTCACCCCTCCACTTT. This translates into CASSPVQGSLSYNSPLHF.

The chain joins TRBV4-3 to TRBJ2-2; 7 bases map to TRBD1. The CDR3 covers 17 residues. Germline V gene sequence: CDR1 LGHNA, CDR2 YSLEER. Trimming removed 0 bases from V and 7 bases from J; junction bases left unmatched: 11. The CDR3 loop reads CASSQERGRTWGGELFF. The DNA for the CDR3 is TGCGCCAGCAGCCAAGAGAGGGGGCGGACCTGGGGCGGGGAGCTGTTTTTT.

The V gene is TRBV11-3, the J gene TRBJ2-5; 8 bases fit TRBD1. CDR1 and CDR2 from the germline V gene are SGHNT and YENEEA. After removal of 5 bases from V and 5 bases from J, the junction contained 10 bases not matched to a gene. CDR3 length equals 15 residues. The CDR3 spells CASSLSRTGYETQYF. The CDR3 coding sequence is TGTGCCAGCAGCCTCTCCCGGACAGGGTATGAGACCCAGTACTTC.

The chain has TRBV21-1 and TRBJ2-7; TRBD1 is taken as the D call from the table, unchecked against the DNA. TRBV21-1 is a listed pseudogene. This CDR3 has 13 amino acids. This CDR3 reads CASINSRPYEQYF. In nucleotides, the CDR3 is TGTGCCAGCATTAACAGCCGCCCCTACGAGCAGTACTTC.

This chain's CDR3 is CASSQVGAIGDEQYF. The CDR3 nucleotides read TGTGCCAGCAGCCAAGTGGGAGCGATCGGGGACGAGCAGTACTTC. The V gene is TRBV4-2, the J gene TRBJ2-7; D is perhaps TRBD2 (5 bases). Trimming removed 1 base at V and 5 bases at J, with 15 bases between. Germline-derived CDR1 and CDR2 are LGHNA and YNFKEQ. CDR3 length equals 15 residues.

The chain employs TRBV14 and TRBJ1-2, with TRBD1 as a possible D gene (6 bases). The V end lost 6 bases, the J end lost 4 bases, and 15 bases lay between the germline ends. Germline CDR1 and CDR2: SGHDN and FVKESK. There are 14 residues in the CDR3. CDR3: CASSPMGAGYGYTF. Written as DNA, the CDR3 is TGTGCCAGCAGTCCGATGGGGGCGGGCTATGGCTACACCTTC.

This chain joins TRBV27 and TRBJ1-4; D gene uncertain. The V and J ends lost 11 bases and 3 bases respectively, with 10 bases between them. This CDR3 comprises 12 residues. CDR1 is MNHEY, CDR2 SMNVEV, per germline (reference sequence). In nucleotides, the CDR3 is TGTGCCGCCCGGAGCGCTAATGAAAAACTGTTTTTT. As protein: CAARSANEKLFF.

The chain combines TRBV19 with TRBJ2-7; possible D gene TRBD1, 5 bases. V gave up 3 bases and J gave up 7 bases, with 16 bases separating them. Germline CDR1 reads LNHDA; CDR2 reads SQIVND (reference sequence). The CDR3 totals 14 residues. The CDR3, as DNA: TGTGCCAGTAGTATGGGCCGTCAGGGCGGTGAGCAGTACTTC. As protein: CASSMGRQGGEQYF. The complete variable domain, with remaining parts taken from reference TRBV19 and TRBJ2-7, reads DGGITQSPKYLFRKEGQNVTLSCEQNLNHDAMYWYRQDPGQGLRLIYYSQIVNDFQKGDIAEGYSVSREKKESFPLTVTSAQKNPTAFYLCASSMGRQGGEQYFGPGTRLTVT.

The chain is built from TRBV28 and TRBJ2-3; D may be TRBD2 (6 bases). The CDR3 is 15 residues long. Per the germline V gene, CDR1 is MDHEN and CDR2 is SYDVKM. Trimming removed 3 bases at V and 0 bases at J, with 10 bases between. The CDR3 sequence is CASSLGLPSTDTQYF. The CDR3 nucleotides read TGTGCCAGCAGTTTGGGACTCCCGAGCACAGATACGCAGTATTTT.

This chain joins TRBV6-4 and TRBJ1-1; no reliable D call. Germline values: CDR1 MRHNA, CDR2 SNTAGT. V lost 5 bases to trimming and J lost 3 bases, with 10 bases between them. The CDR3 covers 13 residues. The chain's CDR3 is CASSLESDTEAFF. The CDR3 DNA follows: TGTGCCAGCAGTCTAGAGAGTGACACTGAAGCTTTCTTT.

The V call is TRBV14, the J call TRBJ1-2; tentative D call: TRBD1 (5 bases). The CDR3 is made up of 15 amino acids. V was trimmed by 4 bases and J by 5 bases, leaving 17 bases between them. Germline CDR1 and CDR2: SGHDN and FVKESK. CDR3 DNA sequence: TGTGCCAGCAGCCCCACCGACCGGGGACTTTATGGCTACACCTTC. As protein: CASSPTDRGLYGYTF. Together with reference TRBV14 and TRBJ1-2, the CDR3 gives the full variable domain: EAGVTQFPSHSVIEKGQTVTLRCDPISGHDNLYWYRRVMGKEIKFLLHFVKESKQDESGMPNNRFLAERTGGTYSTLKVQPAELEDSGVYFCASSPTDRGLYGYTFGSGTRLTVV.

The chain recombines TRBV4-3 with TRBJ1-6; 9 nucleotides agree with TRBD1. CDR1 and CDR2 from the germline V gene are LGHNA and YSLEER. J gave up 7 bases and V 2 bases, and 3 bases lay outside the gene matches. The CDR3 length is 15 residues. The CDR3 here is CASSQWGQGNSPLHF. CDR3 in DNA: TGCGCCAGCAGCCAATGGGGACAGGGCAATTCACCCCTCCACTTT.

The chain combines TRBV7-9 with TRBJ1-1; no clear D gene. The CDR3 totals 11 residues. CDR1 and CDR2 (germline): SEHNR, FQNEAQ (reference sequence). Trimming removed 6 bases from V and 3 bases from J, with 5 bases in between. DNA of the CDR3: TGTGCCAGCAGGGAGGACACTGAAGCTTTCTTT. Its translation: CASREDTEAFF.

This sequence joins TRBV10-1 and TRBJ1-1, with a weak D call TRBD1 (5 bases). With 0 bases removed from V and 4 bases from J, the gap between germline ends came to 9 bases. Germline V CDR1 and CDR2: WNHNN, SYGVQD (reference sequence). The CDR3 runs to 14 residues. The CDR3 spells CASSESGGSTEAFF. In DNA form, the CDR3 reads TGCGCCAGCAGTGAGTCGGGGGGGTCCACTGAAGCTTTCTTT.

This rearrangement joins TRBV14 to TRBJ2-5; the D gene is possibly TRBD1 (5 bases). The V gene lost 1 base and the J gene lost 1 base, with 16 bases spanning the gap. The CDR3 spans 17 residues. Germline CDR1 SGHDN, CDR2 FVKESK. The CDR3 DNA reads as TGTGCCAGCAGCCAAGTTGTCGGCAGGGTTGGCCAAGAGACCCAGTACTTC. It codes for CASSQVVGRVGQETQYF. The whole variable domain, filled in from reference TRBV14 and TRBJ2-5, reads EAGVTQFPSHSVIEKGQTVTLRCDPISGHDNLYWYRRVMGKEIKFLLHFVKESKQDESGMPNNRFLAERTGGTYSTLKVQPAELEDSGVYFCASSQVVGRVGQETQYFGPGTRLLVL.

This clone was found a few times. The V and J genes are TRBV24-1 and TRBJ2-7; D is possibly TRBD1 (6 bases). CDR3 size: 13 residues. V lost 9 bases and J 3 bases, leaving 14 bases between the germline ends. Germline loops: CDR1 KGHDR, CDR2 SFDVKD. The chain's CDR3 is CATLGGVNYEQYF. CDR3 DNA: TGTGCCACCCTAGGGGGAGTGAACTACGAGCAGTACTTC.

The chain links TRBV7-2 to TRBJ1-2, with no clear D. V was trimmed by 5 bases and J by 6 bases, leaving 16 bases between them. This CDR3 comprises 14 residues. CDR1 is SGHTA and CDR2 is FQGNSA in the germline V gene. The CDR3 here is CASSPREILNGYTF. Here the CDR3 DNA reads TGTGCCAGCAGCCCTCGGGAGATTCTAAATGGCTACACCTTC.

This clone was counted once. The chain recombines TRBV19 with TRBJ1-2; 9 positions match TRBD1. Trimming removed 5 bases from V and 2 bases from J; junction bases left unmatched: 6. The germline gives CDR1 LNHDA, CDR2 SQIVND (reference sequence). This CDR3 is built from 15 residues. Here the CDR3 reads CASSVPGQGNYGYTF. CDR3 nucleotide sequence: TGTGCCAGTAGTGTTCCGGGACAGGGAAACTATGGCTACACCTTC.